The 25 T cell receptor beta chains below come from one sample, sequenced in a study of cytomegalovirus exposure and HLA in healthy donors. PCR used 60 Vbeta primers and 13 Jbeta primers. This table comes from immunoSEQ multiplex PCR, and its TCRdb copy is limited to in-frame clones, with some not included. The profile covers some 110,000 clones, with over 65% appearing a single time and more than 1.5% taken by the ten largest. Sequenced sample: PBMCs. Every receptor here comes from a woman in her thirties or forties in good health and CMV-seronegative.

This clone appeared a single time. CDR3 residues: CASSPAASEAYEQYF. CDR3 coding DNA: TGTGCCAGCTCACCAGCGGCTAGCGAGGCCTACGAGCAGTACTTC. V is TRBV18 and J is TRBJ2-7, with D possibly being TRBD2 (6 bases). V was trimmed by 2 bases and J by 2 bases, leaving 13 bases between them. The CDR3 is 15 residues long. Per germline, CDR1 KGHSH and CDR2 LQKENI.

The table lists this clone with a few counts. The chain is built from TRBV2 and TRBJ1-5; no firm D call. Trimming stripped 8 bases from V and 0 bases from J, with 11 bases between. CDR1 is SNHLY and CDR2 is FYNNEI in the germline V gene. The CDR3 is 14 amino acids. The CDR3 loop is CASRDIHSNQPQHF. The CDR3 DNA is TGTGCCAGCCGGGATATACATAGCAATCAGCCCCAGCATTTT.

The rearrangement links TRBV5-1 to TRBJ1-3, with D unclear. Per germline, CDR1 SGHRS and CDR2 YFSETQ. The V and J ends lost 0 bases and 0 bases respectively, with 13 bases between them. This CDR3 comprises 17 residues. DNA of the CDR3: TGCGCCAGCAGCTTGGTTGCGGCATCGAGCTCTGGAAACACCATATATTTT. Translation gives CASSLVAASSSGNTIYF.

This clone was observed a few times. V is TRBV2 and J is TRBJ2-1; D is possibly TRBD2 (5 bases). Germline assignment: CDR1 SNHLY and CDR2 FYNNEI. The length of the CDR3 is 15 residues. The ends were cut back, 6 bases at V and 2 bases at J, with 14 bases in the middle. CDR3 protein: CASRAGGSAYNEQFF. Written as DNA, the CDR3 is TGTGCCAGCAGAGCTGGCGGGTCTGCCTACAATGAGCAGTTCTTC.

This rearrangement joins TRBV6-5 to TRBJ2-7; 7 nucleotides match TRBD2. CDR3 size: 14 residues. With V trimmed by 5 bases and J by 5 bases, 9 bases remained unmatched. Germline loops: CDR1 MNHEY, CDR2 SVGAGI. CDR3 in DNA: TGTGCCAGCAGTCCTCTGAGGGAGGGGAACGAGCAGTACTTC. Amino acid sequence: CASSPLREGNEQYF.

About this clone itself: The germline gene is not matched at one end of the junction; a read error may be the cause. V and J are TRBV15 and TRBJ2-7; 7 bases match TRBD2. The V gene's germline CDR1 is LNHNV and CDR2 YYDKDF (reference sequence). The CDR3 has 15 residues. CDR3 in DNA: TGTGCCACCAGCAGAGTTGCTAGCGGATCCTGCGAGCAGTACTTC. The encoded protein is CATSRVASGSCEQYF. Full variable domain (rest looked up from reference TRBV15 and TRBJ2-7): DAMVIQNPRYQVTQFGKPVTLSCSQTLNHNVMYWYQQKSSQAPKLLFHYYDKDFNNEADTPDNFQSRRPNTSFCFLDIRSPGLGDTAMYLCATSRVASGSCEQYFGPGTRLTVT.

The genes are TRBV4-1 and TRBJ2-4; weak D call: TRBD2 (7 bases). CDR3 length: 16 amino acids. V dropped 1 base and J dropped 2 bases, with 12 bases sitting between them. Germline lookup yields CDR1 MGHRA and CDR2 YSYEKL. The CDR3 loop is CASSQVEGGTKNIQYF. CDR3 nucleotides: TGCGCCAGCAGCCAAGTCGAGGGGGGGACCAAAAACATTCAGTACTTC.

The chain joins TRBV4-1 to TRBJ2-3; no definite D call. The ends were cut back, 1 base at V and 0 bases at J, with 5 bases in the middle. The CDR3 extends over 14 amino acids. In germline, CDR1 is MGHRA, CDR2 YSYEKL. CDR3 protein: CASSQVRSTDTQYF. The CDR3, as DNA: TGCGCCAGCAGCCAAGTGCGTAGCACAGATACGCAGTATTTT.

In its sample, this clone was seen once. This rearrangement joins TRBV5-1 to TRBJ1-1, with D uncertain. Germline V CDR1 and CDR2: SGHRS, YFSETQ. This CDR3 has 12 residues. V lost 2 bases and J lost 3, with 5 bases in between. The CDR3 region is CASSFSDTEAFF. CDR3 nucleotide sequence: TGCGCCAGCAGCTTCTCAGACACTGAAGCTTTCTTT.

A few counts support this clone. The CDR3 sequence: CASSPGTGRNEQYF. In nucleotides, the CDR3 is TGTGCCAGCAGTCCCGGGACAGGGAGGAACGAGCAGTACTTC. The gene calls are TRBV27 and TRBJ2-7; the match to TRBD1 covers 9 bases. After removal of 5 bases from V and 5 bases from J, the junction contained 7 bases not matched to a gene. Germline CDR1 reads MNHEY; CDR2 reads SMNVEV (reference sequence). The CDR3 covers 14 residues.

This clone appeared a single time. The genes are TRBV28 and TRBJ2-7, with a possible D match to TRBD2 (6 bases). The CDR3 runs to 14 residues. V lost 8 bases and J lost 4, with 18 bases in between. Germline loops: CDR1 MDHEN, CDR2 SYDVKM. The CDR3 nucleotides read TGTGCCAGCCGCCCGGGAGAAGTGGAGTACGAGCAGTACTTC. Encoded protein: CASRPGEVEYEQYF.

The chain has TRBV7-8 and TRBJ1-2, with 8 bases lining up with TRBD1. With 4 bases clipped from V and 3 bases from J, the junction kept 7 bases outside the gene matches. CDR3 length equals 15 residues. From germline, CDR1 is SGHVS and CDR2 FQNEAQ. This chain's CDR3 is CASSSDNRGYYGYTF. The CDR3 DNA is TGTGCCAGCAGCTCAGACAACAGGGGGTACTATGGCTACACCTTC.

V gene TRBV2 combines with J gene TRBJ2-7; 7 nucleotides match TRBD2. The length of the CDR3 is 15 residues. From germline, CDR1 is SNHLY and CDR2 FYNNEI. V dropped 6 bases and J dropped 3; count of bases not matched to a gene: 11. DNA for the CDR3: TGTGCCAGCAGCCCCGCGGCTGGGGGGGGCTACGAGCAGTACTTC. It encodes CASSPAAGGGYEQYF.

This clone was detected only once. The chain combines TRBV4-1 with TRBJ2-5; 7 positions match TRBD2. The J call could be wrong; TRBJ2-7 is a better fit for the DNA end. The V gene's germline CDR1 is MGHRA and CDR2 YSYEKL. CDR3 length: 15 residues. This chain's CDR3 is CASSPGGGENYEQYF. CDR3 sequence (DNA): TGCGCCAGCAGCCCGGGGGGAGGAGAGAACTACGAGCAGTACTTC.

J is TRBJ2-7 and V is TRBV7-8; 9 nucleotides agree with TRBD1. The CDR3 totals 17 residues. Per the germline V gene, CDR1 is SGHVS and CDR2 is FQNEAQ. V trimming: 0 bases; J trimming: 3 bases; junction bases outside the gene matches: 9. The chain's CDR3 is CASSLAAGTGKGYEQYF. The CDR3 coding sequence is TGTGCCAGCAGCTTAGCTGCCGGGACAGGGAAAGGCTACGAGCAGTACTTC.

The V call is TRBV4-3, the J call TRBJ2-7; 8 bases line up with TRBD2. J gave up 3 bases and V 0 bases, and 4 bases lay outside the gene matches. CDR3 length: 15 residues. CDR1 and CDR2 from the germline V gene are LGHNA and YSLEER. CDR3 region: CASSQDGSGNYEQYF. The CDR3 DNA follows: TGCGCCAGCAGCCAAGATGGTAGCGGGAACTACGAGCAGTACTTC.

The chain recombines TRBV7-8 with TRBJ2-7, with D possibly being TRBD2 (6 bases). The length of the CDR3 is 15 residues. V was cut by 4 bases and J by 1 base, with 14 bases left in between. Germline V gene data show CDR1 as SGHVS and CDR2 as FQNEAQ. The CDR3 DNA reads as TGTGCCAGCAGCTCAATCGGGGACTTATCCTACGAGCAGTACTTC. Encoded protein: CASSSIGDLSYEQYF. The whole variable domain, remainder taken from reference TRBV7-8 and TRBJ2-7, is GAGVSQSPRYKVAKRGQDVALRCDPISGHVSLFWYQQALGQGPEFLTYFQNEAQLDKSGLPSDRFFAERPEGSVSTLKIQRTQQEDSAVYLCASSSIGDLSYEQYFGPGTRLTVT.

This chain links TRBV9 with TRBJ1-1, with D hard to call. The CDR3 spans 14 residues. Germline CDR1 is SGDLS and CDR2 is YYNGEE. The ends were cut back, 0 bases at V and 6 bases at J, with 12 bases in the middle. The CDR3 sequence: CASSVVGGSPEAFF. In DNA form, the CDR3 reads TGTGCCAGCAGCGTAGTTGGAGGAAGCCCTGAAGCTTTCTTT.

The DNA of the CDR3 is TGTGCCAGCAGCTCCCTCCATAGCGGGAGTACGTACACCGGGGAGCTGTTTTTT. This translates into CASSSLHSGSTYTGELFF. The rearrangement links TRBV5-5 to TRBJ2-2, with 9 bases identical to TRBD2. From germline, CDR1 is SGHKS and CDR2 YYEKEE (reference sequence). With V trimmed by 3 bases and J by 3 bases, 12 bases remained unmatched. The CDR3 length is 18 residues.

V is TRBV28 and J is TRBJ2-6; D is perhaps TRBD1 (5 bases). The CDR3 spans 18 residues. V was trimmed by 10 bases and J by 0 bases, leaving 22 bases between them. Germline lookup yields CDR1 MDHEN and CDR2 SYDVKM. CDR3 sequence: CATHEQRQPFSGANVLTF. For the CDR3, the DNA is TGTGCCACCCATGAGCAGCGACAGCCTTTCTCTGGGGCCAACGTCCTGACTTTC.

This clone showed up just once. In DNA form, the CDR3 reads TGTGCCAGTAGTATGGTCAGACCGGGACAGGGGGGCGAGCAGTACTTC. Protein sequence: CASSMVRPGQGGEQYF. The chain carries TRBV19 and TRBJ2-7, with 11 bases identical to TRBD1. The V segment lost 3 bases and the J segment 6 bases; nucleotides outside the gene matches: 10. There are 16 residues in the CDR3. Germline V gene lookup returns CDR1 LNHDA and CDR2 SQIVND (reference sequence).

The CDR3 nucleotides read TGTGCCAGCAGTGAAATCGGACAGGGGTATGGCTACACCTTC. Translation: CASSEIGQGYGYTF. The chain is built from TRBV6-1 and TRBJ1-2, with TRBD1 identical over 9 bases. V lost 2 bases, J lost 5 bases, and 3 bases stayed unmatched. Germline loops: CDR1 MNHNS, CDR2 SASEGT. This CDR3 contains 14 residues.

This clone was observed a single time. This sequence joins TRBV7-8 and TRBJ2-3; D might be TRBD2 (5 bases). This CDR3 contains 13 residues. Trimming removed 5 bases at V and 5 bases at J, with 11 bases between. The V gene's germline CDR1 is SGHVS and CDR2 FQNEAQ. DNA of the CDR3: TGTGCCAGCAGCCCATCACGGGGAGATACGCAGTATTTT. The encoded protein is CASSPSRGDTQYF.

This chain joins TRBV11-3 and TRBJ2-5, with TRBD2 matching over 10 bases. V lost 5 bases and J lost 4; bases outside the gene matches: 10. Germline CDR1 is SGHNT and CDR2 is YENEEA. The CDR3 has 16 residues. DNA for the CDR3: TGTGCCAGCAGCCCTCGCTCTAGCGGGAGTTCAGAGACCCAGTACTTC. Translated: CASSPRSSGSSETQYF. Combining the CDR3 with reference TRBV11-3 and TRBJ2-5 gives the whole variable domain EAGVVQSPRYKIIEKKQPVAFWCNPISGHNTLYWYLQNLGQGPELLIRYENEEAVDDSQLPKDRFSAERLKGVDSTLKIQPAELGDSAVYLCASSPRSSGSSETQYFGPGTRLLVL.

The chain links TRBV29-1 to TRBJ1-1, with 9 positions matching TRBD1. The germline V gene encodes CDR1 SQVTM and CDR2 ANQGSEA. V shed 4 bases and J 8 bases; nucleotides not matched to a gene: 5. This CDR3 comprises 12 residues. CDR3 in DNA: TGCAGCGTTGGGGGACAGGGTCCGGAAGCTTTCTTT. This encodes CSVGGQGPEAFF.